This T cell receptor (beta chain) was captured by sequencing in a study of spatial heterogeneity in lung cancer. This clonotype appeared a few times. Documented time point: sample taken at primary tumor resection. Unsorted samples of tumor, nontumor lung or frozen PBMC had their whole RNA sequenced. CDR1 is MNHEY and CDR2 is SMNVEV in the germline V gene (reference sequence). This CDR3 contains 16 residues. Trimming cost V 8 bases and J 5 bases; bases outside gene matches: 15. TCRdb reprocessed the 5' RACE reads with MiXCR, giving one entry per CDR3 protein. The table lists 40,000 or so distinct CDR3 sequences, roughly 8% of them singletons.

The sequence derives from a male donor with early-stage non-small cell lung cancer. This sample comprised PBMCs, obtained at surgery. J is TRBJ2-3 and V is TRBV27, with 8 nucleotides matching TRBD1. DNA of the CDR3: TGTGCCAGCCAAACCCTCAGACAGGGGCTACAAGATACGCAGTATTTT. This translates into CASQTLRQGLQDTQYF.